The entry below gives a single T cell receptor beta chain sequence along with its context. As yet, its antigen is unknown. CD45RO-negative, CCR7-positively selected cells formed the naive CD8 fraction, excluding terminally differentiated effector memory CD45RA+ cells. This entry belongs to a study of shared clonotypes between healthy human individuals. Overall study findings and caveats: The generation probabilities recorded for non-shared clonotypes fell below those of clonotypes shared by all four donors.

This CDR3 has 12 amino acids. The V end lost 3 bases, the J end lost 4 bases, and 6 bases lay between the germline ends. From germline, CDR1 is LNHDA and CDR2 SQIVND (reference sequence). Per the authors' pipeline: Filtering differed, since immunoSEQ gave only junction sequences and no quality scores. Libraries were prepared by immunoSEQ multiplex PCR; TCRdb keeps only in-frame clonotypes and omits some of them. The V and J calls and clone size are taken from that table; D and trimming were inferred from the DNA. The top ten hold under 0.3% of the sample, which has fewer than 1 million clones, around 96% seen once.

The specimen sequenced was naive CD8+ T cells sorted from blood. This chain connects TRBV19 to TRBJ1-1; D is unresolved. The TCR sequence derives from a man under 40 in good health. CDR3 nucleotides: TGTGCCAGTAGTATTACGCTCACTGAAGCTTTCTTT. This gives the protein CASSITLTEAFF.